One sample yielded the 6 T cell receptor beta chains listed below, sequenced in a study of cytomegalovirus exposure and HLA in healthy donors. A multiplex PCR was run with 60 Vbeta primers and 13 Jbeta primers. The data were produced by immunoSEQ multiplex PCR, yet TCRdb's version contains in-frame clones alone and is incomplete. The sample lists about 200,000 clones, 79% seen once, with approximately 0.4% in the top ten. Sequencing used PBMCs. All receptors come from a male donor in good health and CMV-seropositive.

The V call is TRBV6-1, the J call TRBJ2-1, with D perhaps TRBD2 (6 bases). From germline, CDR1 is MNHNS and CDR2 SASEGT. This CDR3 spans 14 amino acids. V was trimmed by 8 bases and J by 3 bases, leaving 14 bases between them. The CDR3 protein is CASERASDYNEQFF. CDR3 sequence (DNA): TGTGCCAGCGAGCGGGCATCTGACTACAATGAGCAGTTCTTC.

CDR3 residues: CASSLSRGTGEQPQHF. The CDR3 region has the DNA TGTGCCAGTAGTCTCAGTCGCGGGACAGGGGAACAGCCCCAGCATTTT. The chain links TRBV19 to TRBJ1-5; 10 bases fit TRBD1. V was clipped by 5 bases and J by 7 bases; unmatched bases: 11. The CDR3 sequence is 16 residues long. Germline V gene lookup returns CDR1 LNHDA and CDR2 SQIVND (reference sequence).

V and J are TRBV7-8 and TRBJ2-3; no definite D call. The CDR3 sequence is 14 residues long. The germline CDR1 and CDR2 sequences are SGHVS and FQNEAQ. V was pared by 3 bases and J by 7 bases, with 14 bases between. The CDR3 region has the DNA TGTGCCAGCAGCTTCGTTTTGGAGAGAAATACGCAGTATTTT. It specifies CASSFVLERNTQYF.

This clone was observed once. Sequence at one end of the junction differs from germline and may be a read error. This chain uses TRBV7-9 with TRBJ1-5; 10 bases line up with TRBD1. Germline assignment: CDR1 SEHNR and CDR2 FQNEAQ (reference sequence). The CDR3 length is 16 residues. The CDR3 nucleotides read TGTTCCAGCAGCTCGACCGGGACAGGGGAGAAGCAGCCCCAGCATTTT. As protein: CSSSSTGTGEKQPQHF.

The chain carries TRBV30 and TRBJ1-5; D remains unclear. The CDR3 has 12 amino acids. Germline CDR1 GTSNPN, CDR2 SVGIG (reference sequence). The V gene lost 0 bases and the J gene lost 6 bases, with 6 bases spanning the gap. The CDR3 nucleotides are TGTGCCTGGAGTGTAAACAGTCAGCCCCAGCATTTT. This encodes CAWSVNSQPQHF.

J is TRBJ2-6 and V is TRBV19; 12 bases align to TRBD1. V lost 9 bases, J lost 4 bases, and 10 bases stayed unmatched. The CDR3 sequence is 17 residues long. Germline-derived CDR1 and CDR2 are LNHDA and SQIVND (reference sequence). DNA for the CDR3: TGTGCCAGCAGGGGGACAGGGGGCGTGGAAGGGGCCAACGTCCTGACTTTC. Translating it yields CASRGTGGVEGANVLTF. The variable domain in full, with the rest retrieved from reference TRBV19 and TRBJ2-6, is DGGITQSPKYLFRKEGQNVTLSCEQNLNHDAMYWYRQDPGQGLRLIYYSQIVNDFQKGDIAEGYSVSREKKESFPLTVTSAQKNPTAFYLCASRGTGGVEGANVLTFGAGSRLTVL.